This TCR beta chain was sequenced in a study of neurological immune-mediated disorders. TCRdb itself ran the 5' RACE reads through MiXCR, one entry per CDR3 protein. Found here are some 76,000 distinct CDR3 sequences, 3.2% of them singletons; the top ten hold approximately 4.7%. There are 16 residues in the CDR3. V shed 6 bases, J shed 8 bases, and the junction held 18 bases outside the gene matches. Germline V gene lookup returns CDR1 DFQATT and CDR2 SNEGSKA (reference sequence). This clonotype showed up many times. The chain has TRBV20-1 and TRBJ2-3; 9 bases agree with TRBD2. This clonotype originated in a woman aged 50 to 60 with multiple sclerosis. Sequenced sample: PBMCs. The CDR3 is CSAPRGLAGLGGTQYF. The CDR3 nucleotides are TGCAGTGCCCCCCGGGGGCTAGCGGGGCTAGGTGGTACGCAGTATTTT.